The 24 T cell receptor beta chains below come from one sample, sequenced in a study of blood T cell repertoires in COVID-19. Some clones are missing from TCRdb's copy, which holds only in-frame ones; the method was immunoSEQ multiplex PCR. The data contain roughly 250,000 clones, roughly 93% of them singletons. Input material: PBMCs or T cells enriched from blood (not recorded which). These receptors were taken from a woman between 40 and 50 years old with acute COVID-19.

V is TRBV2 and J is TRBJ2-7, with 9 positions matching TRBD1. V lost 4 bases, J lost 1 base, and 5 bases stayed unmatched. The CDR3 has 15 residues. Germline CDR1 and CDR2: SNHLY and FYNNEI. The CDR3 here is CASSAGTGLSYEQYF. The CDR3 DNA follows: TGTGCCAGCAGTGCAGGGACAGGGCTGTCCTACGAGCAGTACTTC.

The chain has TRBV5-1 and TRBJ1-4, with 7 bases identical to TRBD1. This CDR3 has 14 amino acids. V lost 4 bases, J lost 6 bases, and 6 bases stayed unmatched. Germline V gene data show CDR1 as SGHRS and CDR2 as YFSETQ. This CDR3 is CASSITGTDEKLFF. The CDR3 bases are TGCGCCAGCAGCATTACCGGGACAGATGAAAAACTGTTTTTT.

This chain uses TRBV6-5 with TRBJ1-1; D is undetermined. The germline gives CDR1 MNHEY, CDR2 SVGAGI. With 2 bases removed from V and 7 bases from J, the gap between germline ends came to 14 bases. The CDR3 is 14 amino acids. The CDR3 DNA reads TGTGCCAGCAGTTACGCGGGGATCCGATTTGAAGCTTTCTTT. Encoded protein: CASSYAGIRFEAFF.

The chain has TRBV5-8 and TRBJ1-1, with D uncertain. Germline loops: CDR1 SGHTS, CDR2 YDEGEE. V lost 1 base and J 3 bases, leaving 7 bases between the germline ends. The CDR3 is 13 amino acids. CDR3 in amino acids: CASSLWQYTEAFF. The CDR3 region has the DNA TGTGCCAGCAGCTTGTGGCAGTACACTGAAGCTTTCTTT.

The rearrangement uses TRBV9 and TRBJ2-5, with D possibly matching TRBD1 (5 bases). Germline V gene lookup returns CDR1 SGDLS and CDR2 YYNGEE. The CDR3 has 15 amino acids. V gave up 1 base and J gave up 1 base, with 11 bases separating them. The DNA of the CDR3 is TGTGCCAGCAGCGTAAGGGGTGGGTCCCAAGAGACCCAGTACTTC. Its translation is CASSVRGGSQETQYF.

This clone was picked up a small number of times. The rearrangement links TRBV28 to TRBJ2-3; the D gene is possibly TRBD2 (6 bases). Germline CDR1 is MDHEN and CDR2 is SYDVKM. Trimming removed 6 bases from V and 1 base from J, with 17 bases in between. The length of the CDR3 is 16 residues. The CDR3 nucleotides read TGTGCCAGCAGCGCCTCCCTAGCGACCCGCACAGATACGCAGTATTTT. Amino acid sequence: CASSASLATRTDTQYF.

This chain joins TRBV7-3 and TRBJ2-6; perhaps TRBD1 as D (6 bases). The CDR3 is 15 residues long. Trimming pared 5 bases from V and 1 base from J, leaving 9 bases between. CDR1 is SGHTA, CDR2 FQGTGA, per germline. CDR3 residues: CASSLTGSGANVLTF. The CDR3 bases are TGTGCCAGCAGCCTTACAGGGTCTGGGGCCAACGTCCTGACTTTC.

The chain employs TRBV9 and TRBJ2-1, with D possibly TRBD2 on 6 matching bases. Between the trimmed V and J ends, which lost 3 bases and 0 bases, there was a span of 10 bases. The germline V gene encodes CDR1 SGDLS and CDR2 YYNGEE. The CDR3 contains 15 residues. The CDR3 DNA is TGTGCCAGCAGCGCCGGGACTTCCTCCTACAATGAGCAGTTCTTC. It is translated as CASSAGTSSYNEQFF.

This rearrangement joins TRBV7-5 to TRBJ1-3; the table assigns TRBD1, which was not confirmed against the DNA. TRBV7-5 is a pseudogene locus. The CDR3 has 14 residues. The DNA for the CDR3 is TGTGCCAGACCGGGACACGGTTCTGGAAACACCATATATTTT. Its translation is CARPGHGSGNTIYF.

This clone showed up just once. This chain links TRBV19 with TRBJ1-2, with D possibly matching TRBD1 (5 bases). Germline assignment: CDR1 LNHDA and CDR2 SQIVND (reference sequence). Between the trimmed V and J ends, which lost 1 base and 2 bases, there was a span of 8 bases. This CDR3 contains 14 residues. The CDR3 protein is CASSIAKGNYGYTF. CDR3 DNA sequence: TGTGCCAGTAGTATAGCCAAGGGGAACTATGGCTACACCTTC.

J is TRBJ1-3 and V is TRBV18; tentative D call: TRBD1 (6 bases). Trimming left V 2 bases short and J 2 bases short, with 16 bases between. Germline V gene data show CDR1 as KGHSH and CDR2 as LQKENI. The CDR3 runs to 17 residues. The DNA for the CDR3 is TGTGCCAGCTCACCAGTCGGCGTGGCAGGGGCTGGAAACACCATATATTTT. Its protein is CASSPVGVAGAGNTIYF.

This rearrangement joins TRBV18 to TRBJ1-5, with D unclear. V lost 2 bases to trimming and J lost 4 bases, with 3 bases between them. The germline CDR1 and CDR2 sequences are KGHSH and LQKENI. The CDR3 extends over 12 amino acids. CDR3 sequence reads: CASSPENQPQHF. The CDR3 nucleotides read TGTGCCAGCTCACCAGAGAATCAGCCCCAGCATTTT.

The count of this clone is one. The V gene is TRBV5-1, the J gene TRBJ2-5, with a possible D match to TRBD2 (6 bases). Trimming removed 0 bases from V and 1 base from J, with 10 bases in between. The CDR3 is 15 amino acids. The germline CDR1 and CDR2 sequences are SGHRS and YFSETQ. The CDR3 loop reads CASSLVAEPQETQYF. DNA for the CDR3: TGCGCCAGCAGCTTGGTAGCGGAACCCCAAGAGACCCAGTACTTC. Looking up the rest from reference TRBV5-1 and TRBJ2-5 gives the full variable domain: KAGVTQTPRYLIKTRGQQVTLSCSPISGHRSVSWYQQTPGQGLQFLFEYFSETQRNKGNFPGRFSGRQFSNSRSEMNVSTLELGDSALYLCASSLVAEPQETQYFGPGTRLLVL.

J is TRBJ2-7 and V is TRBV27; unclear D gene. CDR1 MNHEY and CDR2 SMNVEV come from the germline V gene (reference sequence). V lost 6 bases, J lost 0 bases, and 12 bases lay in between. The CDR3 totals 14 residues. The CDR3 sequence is CASRNQISSYEQYF. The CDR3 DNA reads TGTGCCAGCAGGAACCAAATTAGCTCCTACGAGCAGTACTTC.

CDR3 loop: CASSSSGATEQFF. CDR3 bases: TGTGCCAGCAGCTCTTCAGGGGCGACCGAGCAGTTCTTC. The V call is TRBV11-2, the J call TRBJ2-1; possible D gene TRBD1, 6 bases. V dropped 4 bases and J dropped 10 bases, with 14 bases sitting between them. This CDR3 is 13 amino acids long. Germline-derived CDR1 and CDR2 are SGHAT and FQNNGV. Full variable domain (outside the CDR3, taken from reference TRBV11-2 and TRBJ2-1): EAGVAQSPRYKIIEKRQSVAFWCNPISGHATLYWYQQILGQGPKLLIQFQNNGVVDDSQLPKDRFSAERLKGVDSTLKIQPAKLEDSAVYLCASSSSGATEQFFGPGTRLTVL.

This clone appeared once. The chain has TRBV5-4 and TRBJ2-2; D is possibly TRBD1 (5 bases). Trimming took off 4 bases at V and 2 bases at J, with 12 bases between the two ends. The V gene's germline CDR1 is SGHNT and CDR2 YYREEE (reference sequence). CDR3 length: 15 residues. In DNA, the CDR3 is TGTGCCAGCAGCAAATTAACAGGAAACACCGGGGAGCTGTTTTTT. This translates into CASSKLTGNTGELFF.

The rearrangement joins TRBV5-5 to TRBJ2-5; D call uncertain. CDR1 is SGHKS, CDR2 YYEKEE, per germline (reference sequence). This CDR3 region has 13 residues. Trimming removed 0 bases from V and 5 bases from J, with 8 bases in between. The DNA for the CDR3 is TGTGCCAGCAGCTTGGACCTCCGGGAGACCCAGTACTTC. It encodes CASSLDLRETQYF. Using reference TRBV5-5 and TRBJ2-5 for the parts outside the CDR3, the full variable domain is DAGVTQSPTHLIKTRGQQVTLRCSPISGHKSVSWYQQVLGQGPQFIFQYYEKEERGRGNFPDRFSARQFPNYSSELNVNALLLGDSALYLCASSLDLRETQYFGPGTRLLVL.

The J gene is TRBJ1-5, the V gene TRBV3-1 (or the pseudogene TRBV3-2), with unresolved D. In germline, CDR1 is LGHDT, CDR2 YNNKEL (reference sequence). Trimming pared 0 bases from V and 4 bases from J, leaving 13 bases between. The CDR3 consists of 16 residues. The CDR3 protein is CASSQDPGVGNQPQHF. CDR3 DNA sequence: TGTGCCAGCAGCCAAGACCCAGGTGTAGGAAATCAGCCCCAGCATTTT.

CDR3 residues: CASSIDRPVAGGGELFF. Here the CDR3 DNA reads TGTGCCAGTAGTATCGACAGGCCCGTCGCGGGCGGCGGGGAGCTGTTTTTT. The chain combines TRBV19 with TRBJ2-2, with D possibly being TRBD1 (6 bases). V shed 3 bases and J shed 7 bases, with 21 bases lying between them. The germline V gene encodes CDR1 LNHDA and CDR2 SQIVND (reference sequence). CDR3 length: 17 amino acids.

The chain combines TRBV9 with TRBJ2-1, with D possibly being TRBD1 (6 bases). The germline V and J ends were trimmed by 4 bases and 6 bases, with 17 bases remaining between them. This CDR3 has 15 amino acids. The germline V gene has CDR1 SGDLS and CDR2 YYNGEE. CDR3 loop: CASSSTGTLGNEQFF. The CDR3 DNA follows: TGTGCCAGCAGCTCCACCGGGACACTTGGCAATGAGCAGTTCTTC.

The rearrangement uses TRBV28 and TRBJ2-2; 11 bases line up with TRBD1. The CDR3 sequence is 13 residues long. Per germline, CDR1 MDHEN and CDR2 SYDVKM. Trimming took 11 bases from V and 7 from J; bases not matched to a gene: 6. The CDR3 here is CAAGQGAIGELFF. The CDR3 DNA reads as TGTGCCGCCGGACAGGGGGCAATCGGGGAGCTGTTTTTT.

CDR3 region: CASSGDGRDPEAFF. CDR3 sequence (DNA): TGTGCCAGCAGCGGGGATGGACGGGATCCCGAAGCTTTCTTT. The chain uses TRBV7-9 and TRBJ1-1, with D unresolved. Germline V CDR1 and CDR2: SEHNR, FQNEAQ (reference sequence). The CDR3 loop spans 14 amino acids. V was trimmed by 5 bases and J by 8 bases, leaving 18 bases between them.

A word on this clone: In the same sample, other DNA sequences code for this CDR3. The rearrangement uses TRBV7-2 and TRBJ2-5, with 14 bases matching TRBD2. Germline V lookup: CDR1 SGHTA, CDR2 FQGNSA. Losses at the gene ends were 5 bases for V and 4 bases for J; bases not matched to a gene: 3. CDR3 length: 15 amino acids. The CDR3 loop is CASSGGTSGRETQYF. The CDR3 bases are TGTGCCAGCAGCGGAGGGACTAGCGGGAGAGAGACCCAGTACTTC.

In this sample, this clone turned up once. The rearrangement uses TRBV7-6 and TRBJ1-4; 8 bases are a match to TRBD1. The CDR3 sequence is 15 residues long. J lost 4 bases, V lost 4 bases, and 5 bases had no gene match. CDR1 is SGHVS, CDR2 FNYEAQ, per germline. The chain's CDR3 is CASSSRTGRNEKLFF. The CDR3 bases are TGTGCCAGCAGCTCTCGGACAGGGCGTAATGAAAAACTGTTTTTT.